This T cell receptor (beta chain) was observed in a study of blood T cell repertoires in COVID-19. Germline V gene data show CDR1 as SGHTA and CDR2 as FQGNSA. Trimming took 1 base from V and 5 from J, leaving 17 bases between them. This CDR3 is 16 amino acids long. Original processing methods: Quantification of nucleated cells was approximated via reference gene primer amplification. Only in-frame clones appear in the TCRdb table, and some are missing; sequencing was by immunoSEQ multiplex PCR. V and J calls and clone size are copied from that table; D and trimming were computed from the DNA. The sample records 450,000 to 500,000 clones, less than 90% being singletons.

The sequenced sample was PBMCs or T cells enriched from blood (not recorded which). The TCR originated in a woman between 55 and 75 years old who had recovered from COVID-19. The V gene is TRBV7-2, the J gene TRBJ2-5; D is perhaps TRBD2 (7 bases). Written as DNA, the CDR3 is TGTGCCAGCAGCTTAGTAGTTAGAGGGGGGGCCGAGACCCAGTACTTC. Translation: CASSLVVRGGAETQYF.